This TCR beta chain was retrieved from a study of blood T cells in healthy people across ages. A second 7 to 11 cycle PCR used barcoded and J-beta primers. TCRdb reanalysed the 5' RACE reads using MiXCR and keeps one entry per CDR3 protein. The sample lists over 700,000 distinct CDR3 sequences, around 25% seen once, with 9% to 9.5% in the top ten. This clonotype came up many times. The CDR3 extends over 13 amino acids. The germline V gene encodes CDR1 DFQATT and CDR2 SNEGSKA (reference sequence). The V gene lost 6 bases and the J gene lost 7 bases, with 18 bases spanning the gap. These data are also associated with another study on T cells of mothers and their children.

The source material was blood. The TCR sequence derives from a boy younger than 18 in good health. This chain connects TRBV20-1 to TRBJ2-5; D uncertain. In DNA form, the CDR3 reads TGCAGTGCCCTCAGTCTAGGGTTGGGGACCCAGTACTTC. It translates to CSALSLGLGTQYF.